The T cell receptor beta chain under discussion was sequenced for a study of CXCR3-negative and CXCR3-positive naive CD8 T cells. The study made its TRB cDNA libraries by 5' RACE, adding UMI labels. TCRdb re-called the 5' RACE reads and gives one entry per CDR3 protein, without DNA. The repertoire table contains 140,000 to 150,000 distinct CDR3 sequences. Germline V gene sequence: CDR1 SEHNR, CDR2 FQNEAQ (reference sequence). This CDR3 is 11 amino acids long. Notes on the study in general: More hydrophobic TRB CDR3s occurred in CXCR3-positive than in CXCR3-negative naive cells.

Regarding this clonotype: Its antigen is currently unknown.

This sequence originates from a human donor in good health. Some clones in this sample may be carry-over from other donors' samples. Input material: naive CXCR3+ CD8+ T cells from blood. The subset denotes: CD45RO-CCR7+CD27+CD95- naive CD8+ T cells expressing CXCR3 (TNR3+). The gene calls are TRBV7-9 and TRBJ2-5. The CDR3 sequence is CASSLDVVGNF.